This T cell receptor (beta chain) was sequenced for a study of Graves' ophthalmopathy and Graves' hyperthyroidism. Amplification of TCR beta CDR3 regions used RNA transcripts. Scientists carried out first-round RT-PCR using HTBI primers and then a second-round multiplex PCR. TCRdb independently ran MiXCR on the multiplex PCR reads; one entry per CDR3 protein. The table has 350,000 or so distinct CDR3 sequences, roughly 15% seen once. Ineligible for inclusion were patients with other autoimmune diseases, uncontrolled infections, pregnancy or lactation. This clonotype was seen repeatedly, ten times or more. Its antigen is not known. Study results and caveats: Most clonotypes expanded in thyroid above 0.001 frequency were present in blood too.

The CDR3 totals 15 residues. Per the germline V gene, CDR1 is SNHLY and CDR2 is FYNNEI. Trimming removed 1 base from V and 4 bases from J, with 13 bases in between. Sequences were obtained from peripheral blood. The clonotype was recovered from an adult man with Graves' ophthalmopathy. This sequence joins TRBV2 and TRBJ2-5; D assignment may be TRBD1 or TRBD2 (5 bases each). The CDR3 nucleotides are TGTGCCAGCAGTGAAGAGGCAGGGACGGGAGAGACCCAGTACTTC. Its protein product is CASSEEAGTGETQYF.